The 29 T cell receptor beta chains presented below share a single source sample, sequenced in a study of OX40 agonist ivuxolimab in advanced cancers. This table comes from immunoSEQ multiplex PCR, and its TCRdb copy is limited to in-frame clones, with some not included. Of some 100,000 clones in the sample, almost 90% are singletons; the top ten hold 0.15% to 0.2%. The source was CD4+ or CD8+ T cells sorted from blood, collected in a trial of the OX40 agonist ivuxolimab. These receptors were obtained from an adult with an advanced solid tumor such as melanoma, head and neck, liver or kidney cancer.

The V and J genes are TRBV6-1 and TRBJ1-2; D possibly corresponds to TRBD1 (6 bases). The CDR3 loop spans 13 amino acids. Germline V CDR1 and CDR2: MNHNS, SASEGT. Trimming stripped 4 bases from V and 8 bases from J, with 14 bases between. CDR3 in DNA: TGTGCCAGCAGTGGATCAGGGGTTGGAGGCTACACCTTC. It specifies CASSGSGVGGYTF.

In this sample, this clone turned up once. The rearrangement uses TRBV29-1 and TRBJ2-7; TRBD2 aligns across 13 bases. In germline, CDR1 is SQVTM, CDR2 ANQGSEA. The CDR3 length is 15 residues. After removal of 5 bases from V and 3 bases from J, the junction contained 7 bases not matched to a gene. The DNA for the CDR3 is TGCAGCGTTAAAGGGACTAGCGGGAACTACTACGAGCAGTACTTC. This codes for CSVKGTSGNYYEQYF.

Here the CDR3 reads CASSLRTSGSTDTQYF. CDR3 sequence (DNA): TGCGCCAGCAGCCTACGGACTAGCGGGAGCACAGATACGCAGTATTTT. The chain carries TRBV5-1 and TRBJ2-3; 11 positions agree with TRBD2. Germline CDR1 is SGHRS and CDR2 is YFSETQ. CDR3 length: 16 residues. Trimming at V came to 4 bases and at J to 0 bases, leaving 4 bases not matched to a gene.

This sequence joins TRBV5-1 and TRBJ2-1; D may match TRBD1 or TRBD2 (6 bases each). Germline-derived CDR1 and CDR2 are SGHRS and YFSETQ. Deletions cut 0 bases from V and 8 bases from J, with 18 bases between. The CDR3 contains 16 residues. The CDR3 spells CASSLVLIGGSDEQFF. CDR3 nucleotides: TGCGCCAGCAGCTTGGTCCTGATAGGGGGGTCGGATGAGCAGTTCTTC.

This chain connects TRBV19 to TRBJ1-2; D gene ambiguous. The CDR3 spans 12 residues. V dropped 7 bases and J dropped 6 bases, with 12 bases sitting between them. The germline V gene has CDR1 LNHDA and CDR2 SQIVND (reference sequence). The CDR3 coding sequence is TGTGCCAGTAAGGGAGTTTTTGATGGCTACACCTTC. Translation: CASKGVFDGYTF.

This rearrangement joins TRBV6-1 to TRBJ2-6; perhaps D is TRBD1 or TRBD2 (5 bases each). Germline assignment: CDR1 MNHNS and CDR2 SASEGT. The CDR3 sequence is 16 residues long. Trimming cost V 4 bases and J 0 bases, with 10 bases left between them. CDR3 amino acids: CASSASGGSGANVLTF. The CDR3 DNA reads TGTGCCAGCAGTGCTTCTGGGGGCTCTGGGGCCAACGTCCTGACTTTC.

CDR3: CASSLVAGGNTIYF. In nucleotides, the CDR3 is TGTGCCAGCAGCTTAGTCGCGGGGGGAAACACCATATATTTT. The chain employs TRBV11-2 and TRBJ1-3; D not resolved. CDR3 length: 14 amino acids. Germline assignment: CDR1 SGHAT and CDR2 FQNNGV. Trimming left V 1 base short and J 4 bases short, with 8 bases between.

This rearrangement joins TRBV6-5 to TRBJ1-1, with TRBD1 as a possible D gene (5 bases). CDR1 MNHEY and CDR2 SVGAGI come from the germline V gene. Trimming took 5 bases from V and 3 from J, leaving 16 bases between them. The CDR3 is 15 residues long. CDR3 DNA: TGTGCCAGCAGTGGCCTCTGGGGGTATGACACTGAAGCTTTCTTT. It is translated as CASSGLWGYDTEAFF.

This clone appeared a single time. This sequence joins TRBV7-3 and TRBJ2-7; D perhaps matches TRBD2 (6 bases). The V end lost 2 bases, the J end lost 5 bases, and 19 bases lay between the germline ends. The CDR3 consists of 16 residues. Germline CDR1 SGHTA, CDR2 FQGTGA. The CDR3 protein is CASSLAPGPPGDEQYF. In nucleotides, the CDR3 is TGTGCCAGCAGCTTAGCGCCGGGACCGCCGGGGGACGAGCAGTACTTC.

The chain joins TRBV5-1 to TRBJ2-1; 8 bases are shared with TRBD2. The CDR3 covers 17 residues. After removal of 0 bases from V and 7 bases from J, the junction contained 12 bases not matched to a gene. CDR1 SGHRS and CDR2 YFSETQ come from the germline V gene. The CDR3 nucleotides read TGCGCCAGCAGCTTGGCGATACTCGGGGGGGCACAAAATGAGCAGTTCTTC. As protein: CASSLAILGGAQNEQFF.

The chain links TRBV11-2 to TRBJ2-7; the D gene is possibly TRBD1 (5 bases). There are 15 residues in the CDR3. CDR1 and CDR2 from the germline V gene are SGHAT and FQNNGV. V lost 1 base, J lost 2 bases, and 12 bases lay in between. In nucleotides, the CDR3 is TGTGCCAGCAGCTTAGTTAGGGGCGCTACCTACGAGCAGTACTTC. This encodes CASSLVRGATYEQYF.

The chain has TRBV7-3 and TRBJ1-1; maybe TRBD1 (6 bases). Germline assignment: CDR1 SGHTA and CDR2 FQGTGA. The CDR3 loop spans 16 amino acids. Trimming took off 5 bases at V and 1 base at J, with 17 bases between the two ends. CDR3 sequence: CASSPHGGLANTEAFF. CDR3 coding DNA: TGTGCCAGCAGCCCACATGGGGGCTTGGCGAACACTGAAGCTTTCTTT.

This clone appeared a few times. This chain connects TRBV5-1 to TRBJ1-4; D is undetermined. Per germline, CDR1 SGHRS and CDR2 YFSETQ. The V end lost 2 bases, the J end lost 7 bases, and 21 bases lay between the germline ends. The CDR3 runs 17 residues. CDR3 sequence reads: CASSFFPNVKNGEKLFF. CDR3 bases: TGCGCCAGCAGCTTCTTCCCGAACGTGAAAAACGGTGAAAAACTGTTTTTT.

The chain couples TRBV7-3 to TRBJ2-1, with 12 bases lining up with TRBD2. CDR1 SGHTA and CDR2 FQGTGA come from the germline V gene. Trimming removed 3 bases from V and 8 bases from J; junction bases left unmatched: 5. The length of the CDR3 is 15 residues. This CDR3 reads CASSLTSGSVDEQFF. In DNA form, the CDR3 reads TGTGCCAGCAGCTTGACTAGCGGGAGTGTCGATGAGCAGTTCTTC. The full variable domain, with the rest looked up from reference TRBV7-3 and TRBJ2-1, is GAGVSQTPSNKVTEKGKYVELRCDPISGHTALYWYRQSLGQGPEFLIYFQGTGAADDSGLPNDRFFAVRPEGSVSTLKIQRTERGDSAVYLCASSLTSGSVDEQFFGPGTRLTVL.

The chain employs TRBV27 and TRBJ2-7; 8 bases are a match to TRBD1. This CDR3 has 14 amino acids. Germline CDR1 is MNHEY and CDR2 is SMNVEV (reference sequence). V shed 7 bases and J 5 bases; nucleotides not matched to a gene: 10. The CDR3 reads CASMRQGIRNEQYF. The CDR3 coding sequence is TGTGCCAGCATGAGACAGGGGATAAGAAACGAGCAGTACTTC.

The genes are TRBV5-6 and TRBJ2-2; perhaps TRBD1 as D (5 bases). Trimming removed 0 bases from V and 5 bases from J, with 14 bases in between. The CDR3 length is 16 residues. Germline CDR1 SGHDT, CDR2 YYEEEE. The CDR3 region is CASSLGSQVRTGELFF. CDR3 coding DNA: TGTGCCAGCAGCTTGGGGTCACAGGTTCGGACCGGGGAGCTGTTTTTT.

The rearrangement links TRBV27 to TRBJ2-5; 9 bases are a match to TRBD2. Trimming at V came to 3 bases and at J to 4 bases, leaving 3 bases not matched to a gene. Germline V gives CDR1 MNHEY, CDR2 SMNVEV (reference sequence). This CDR3 comprises 14 residues. In DNA, the CDR3 is TGTGCCAGCAGTTTCCGGCGGGGGGGAGAGACCCAGTACTTC. It yields the protein CASSFRRGGETQYF.

This chain joins TRBV19 and TRBJ2-1; 9 bases are a match to TRBD2. V was clipped by 4 bases and J by 2 bases; unmatched bases: 9. The CDR3 covers 17 residues. Germline V gene data show CDR1 as LNHDA and CDR2 as SQIVND (reference sequence). CDR3 nucleotides: TGTGCCAGTAGTAGATTTAGCGGGAGTAGGACCTACAATGAGCAGTTCTTC. Amino acids: CASSRFSGSRTYNEQFF.

The chain couples TRBV21-1 to TRBJ2-1; the table's D gene call, TRBD2, was not cross checked with the DNA. TRBV21-1 is reported as a pseudogene. The CDR3 totals 16 residues. CDR3 nucleotides: TGTGCCAACCACAAATTTGGGAGGGTATCCTACAATGAGCAGTTCTTC. It codes for CANHKFGRVSYNEQFF.

The chain recombines TRBV28 with TRBJ2-3, with a possible D match to TRBD2 (6 bases). This CDR3 is built from 18 residues. V was pared by 5 bases and J by 0 bases, with 21 bases between. Germline V lookup: CDR1 MDHEN, CDR2 SYDVKM. For the CDR3, the DNA is TGTGCCAGCAGTACCGTGATGGGGGGATATGAGAGCACAGATACGCAGTATTTT. It encodes CASSTVMGGYESTDTQYF.

The genes are TRBV5-1 and TRBJ2-5; 11 bases fit TRBD2. J lost 5 bases, V lost 4 bases, and 7 bases had no gene match. The CDR3 has 15 amino acids. CDR1 SGHRS and CDR2 YFSETQ come from the germline V gene. Here the CDR3 reads CASSVAGGPGETQYF. As DNA, the CDR3 is TGCGCCAGCAGCGTAGCGGGGGGGCCAGGGGAGACCCAGTACTTC.

The V gene is TRBV5-1, the J gene TRBJ2-7; the D call may be TRBD1 or TRBD2 (6 bases each). This CDR3 has 14 residues. Trimming left V 0 bases short and J 5 bases short, with 12 bases between. Per germline, CDR1 SGHRS and CDR2 YFSETQ. CDR3 amino acids: CASSLGGTPDEQYF. For the CDR3, the DNA is TGCGCCAGCAGCTTGGGCGGGACACCTGACGAGCAGTACTTC.

The J gene is TRBJ1-2, the V gene TRBV6-5, with D possibly matching TRBD1 (6 bases). The germline CDR1 and CDR2 sequences are MNHEY and SVGAGI. CDR3 length equals 13 residues. The V end lost 1 base, the J end lost 8 bases, and 11 bases lay between the germline ends. The CDR3 sequence is CASSYYREGGYTF. The CDR3 nucleotides read TGTGCCAGCAGTTACTACAGGGAGGGCGGCTACACCTTC.

The rearrangement uses TRBV10-2 and TRBJ2-2; D is ambiguous. V was pared by 5 bases and J by 5 bases, with 3 bases between. The CDR3 is 11 residues long. Germline assignment: CDR1 WSHSY and CDR2 SAAADI. This chain's CDR3 is CASSLTGELFF. CDR3 in DNA: TGCGCCAGCAGTCTAACCGGGGAGCTGTTTTTT.

The rearrangement links TRBV4-2 to TRBJ1-1, with D possibly matching TRBD1 (6 bases). The CDR3 contains 18 residues. The germline V gene has CDR1 LGHNA and CDR2 YNFKEQ. Trimming left V 4 bases short and J 1 base short, with 22 bases between. CDR3 residues: CASSPQDGGGIRNTEAFF. The DNA of the CDR3 is TGTGCCAGCAGCCCGCAGGACGGAGGGGGAATAAGGAACACTGAAGCTTTCTTT.

This chain joins TRBV6-1 and TRBJ2-3; the match to TRBD2 covers 10 bases. Losses at the gene ends were 4 bases for V and 1 base for J; bases not matched to a gene: 11. The CDR3 sequence is 18 residues long. Germline V gene data show CDR1 as MNHNS and CDR2 as SASEGT. CDR3 sequence: CASSALVAGGPGTDTQYF. The CDR3 DNA follows: TGTGCCAGCAGTGCGTTGGTAGCGGGGGGCCCAGGCACAGATACGCAGTATTTT.

This clone appeared a few times. This chain joins TRBV18 and TRBJ1-1; 8 bases map to TRBD1. The CDR3 spans 16 residues. The germline gives CDR1 KGHSH, CDR2 LQKENI. Germline trimming cut 4 bases from V and 2 bases from J; bases unmatched to any gene: 9. CDR3 sequence reads: CASSLSPGQVNTEAFF. CDR3 nucleotide sequence: TGTGCCAGCTCACTGTCGCCGGGACAGGTCAACACTGAAGCTTTCTTT.

This clone was found once. The J gene is TRBJ1-1, the V gene TRBV7-9; D unresolved. V was clipped by 1 base and J by 1 base, with 7 bases between them. The CDR3 spans 14 residues. Germline V gives CDR1 SEHNR, CDR2 FQNEAQ (reference sequence). This CDR3 reads CASSLDWSNTEAFF. CDR3 bases: TGTGCCAGCAGCTTAGACTGGTCGAACACTGAAGCTTTCTTT. Supplemented by reference TRBV7-9 and TRBJ1-1, the full variable domain reads DTGVSQNPRHKITKRGQNVTFRCDPISEHNRLYWYRQTLGQGPEFLTYFQNEAQLEKSRLLSDRFSAERPKGSFSTLEIQRTEQGDSAMYLCASSLDWSNTEAFFGQGTRLTVV.

The chain recombines TRBV5-4 with TRBJ1-1; D uncertain. Germline V gives CDR1 SGHNT, CDR2 YYREEE (reference sequence). V was pared by 0 bases and J by 0 bases, with 9 bases between. The CDR3 covers 15 residues. CDR3 region: CASSLDFNMNTEAFF. The CDR3 region has the DNA TGTGCCAGCAGCTTGGACTTTAACATGAACACTGAAGCTTTCTTT.